The 19 T cell receptor beta chains presented below share a single source sample, sequenced in a study of T cell responses to AZD1222 COVID-19 vaccine. Assay used: immunoSEQ multiplex PCR; TCRdb lists only in-frame clones, some missing. The table has about 120,000 clones, 80% to 95% seen once; the top ten hold more than 3.5%. Sequenced here: peripheral blood, sampled 28 days after the second dose of the MenACWY control vaccine. These TCRs come from an adult who received the MenACWY meningococcal vaccine as a control.

The J gene is TRBJ2-3, the V gene TRBV5-5; D gene uncertain. Germline V gene lookup returns CDR1 SGHKS and CDR2 YYEKEE (reference sequence). Trimming removed 1 base from V and 5 bases from J, with 5 bases in between. This CDR3 is built from 12 residues. CDR3 nucleotide sequence: TGTGCCAGCAGCTTGAGTGGAGATACGCAGTATTTT. This sequence encodes CASSLSGDTQYF.

The chain recombines TRBV6-2 or TRBV6-3 with TRBJ2-3, with 11 bases lining up with TRBD1. Trimming took 5 bases from V and 5 from J; bases not matched to a gene: 6. The germline V gene has CDR1 MNHEY and CDR2 SVGEGT. This CDR3 has 15 amino acids. CDR3 amino acids: CASSRGTGGKDTQYF. The DNA for the CDR3 is TGTGCCAGCAGTCGAGGGACAGGGGGTAAAGATACGCAGTATTTT.

This clone was picked up one time. V usage is TRBV27 and J usage is TRBJ1-4; perhaps TRBD1 as D (5 bases). CDR3 length: 13 amino acids. Per germline, CDR1 MNHEY and CDR2 SMNVEV (reference sequence). V was trimmed by 6 bases and J by 10 bases, leaving 15 bases between them. The CDR3 DNA sequence: TGTGCCAGCAGCCCCATCGTGGGGGGAAAACTGTTTTTT. It is translated as CASSPIVGGKLFF. Combining the CDR3 with reference TRBV27 and TRBJ1-4 gives the whole variable domain EAQVTQNPRYLITVTGKKLTVTCSQNMNHEYMSWYRQDPGLGLRQIYYSMNVEVTDKGDVPEGYKVSRKEKRNFPLILESPSPNQTSLYFCASSPIVGGKLFFGSGTQLSVL.

The chain is built from TRBV19 and TRBJ2-7, with 8 bases that match TRBD1. The CDR3 runs to 13 residues. Unmatched junction bases numbered 3, after V lost 5 bases and J lost 3 bases. Germline V gene sequence: CDR1 LNHDA, CDR2 SQIVND (reference sequence). CDR3 sequence (DNA): TGTGCCAGTAGTGAAGGACAGGGCTACGAGCAGTACTTC. Translating gives CASSEGQGYEQYF.

The gene calls are TRBV5-1 and TRBJ2-1; D unclear. CDR3 length: 15 residues. Trimming took off 0 bases at V and 5 bases at J, with 12 bases between the two ends. The germline CDR1 and CDR2 sequences are SGHRS and YFSETQ. The CDR3 reads CASSLEGPPDNEQFF. In DNA, the CDR3 is TGCGCCAGCAGCTTGGAAGGCCCCCCCGACAATGAGCAGTTCTTC.

The V and J genes are TRBV3-1 (or the pseudogene TRBV3-2) and TRBJ2-5; maybe TRBD1 (5 bases). Trimming removed 3 bases at V and 1 base at J, with 12 bases between. CDR1 and CDR2 from the germline V gene are LGHDT and YNNKEL (reference sequence). This CDR3 spans 15 amino acids. CDR3 loop: CASSHGQGGQETQYF. The CDR3 region has the DNA TGTGCCAGCAGCCATGGGCAGGGCGGCCAAGAGACCCAGTACTTC.

The chain joins TRBV27 to TRBJ2-7; 9 positions agree with TRBD1. Germline lookup yields CDR1 MNHEY and CDR2 SMNVEV (reference sequence). V gave up 6 bases and J gave up 4 bases; unmatched junction bases: 10. This CDR3 is built from 15 residues. CDR3 nucleotide sequence: TGTGCCAGCAGCCTGCCGGGACAGGGTATTTACGAGCAGTACTTC. It is translated as CASSLPGQGIYEQYF.

The chain joins TRBV15 to TRBJ2-7, with 8 bases that match TRBD2. The CDR3 loop spans 16 amino acids. Trimming took 1 base from V and 2 from J; bases not matched to a gene: 7. Per germline, CDR1 LNHNV and CDR2 YYDKDF (reference sequence). The CDR3, as DNA: TGTGCCACCAGCAGAGGCTCTAGCGGGCTCACCTACGAGCAGTACTTC. Amino acids: CATSRGSSGLTYEQYF.

The rearrangement joins TRBV25-1 to TRBJ1-1, with TRBD1 as a possible D gene (5 bases). The ends were cut back, 5 bases at V and 4 bases at J, with 14 bases in the middle. The CDR3 loop spans 14 amino acids. The germline CDR1 and CDR2 sequences are MGHDK and SYGVNS. In DNA, the CDR3 is TGTGCCAGCAGTAATGGGGGGGTCACCACTGAAGCTTTCTTT. Translating it yields CASSNGGVTTEAFF.

This clone was counted a few times. The chain couples TRBV27 to TRBJ2-1; 13 bases line up with TRBD2. V trimming: 0 bases; J trimming: 3 bases; junction bases outside the gene matches: 2. The CDR3 covers 17 residues. Germline V gene sequence: CDR1 MNHEY, CDR2 SMNVEV (reference sequence). The CDR3 DNA sequence: TGTGCCAGCAGTTTATCCGGACTAGCGGGAGTCTACAATGAGCAGTTCTTC. It yields the protein CASSLSGLAGVYNEQFF.

V is TRBV6-5 and J is TRBJ2-3, with D uncertain. Trimming left V 6 bases short and J 3 bases short, with 16 bases between. CDR1 is MNHEY, CDR2 SVGAGI, per germline. The CDR3 is 15 amino acids. This chain's CDR3 is CASRNTRLGTDTQYF. CDR3 in DNA: TGTGCCAGCAGAAACACCAGACTTGGTACAGATACGCAGTATTTT.

This chain links TRBV7-2 with TRBJ2-7; D call uncertain. The CDR3 sequence is 14 residues long. V lost 2 bases to trimming and J lost 5 bases, with 13 bases between them. Germline assignment: CDR1 SGHTA and CDR2 FQGNSA. This CDR3 is CASSLTGPRDEQYF. DNA of the CDR3: TGTGCCAGCAGCTTAACCGGGCCACGGGACGAGCAGTACTTC.

The chain is built from TRBV5-1 and TRBJ2-3, with D hard to call. Germline V gene sequence: CDR1 SGHRS, CDR2 YFSETQ. The CDR3 has 16 amino acids. The V end was cut by 0 bases, the J end by 6 bases, with 17 bases between. The CDR3 reads CASSLAVVGPPDTQYF. The CDR3 DNA sequence: TGCGCCAGCAGCTTGGCCGTAGTAGGTCCTCCGGATACGCAGTATTTT.

The chain carries TRBV6-6 and TRBJ1-1; a weak D match, TRBD1 (5 bases). Germline CDR1 is MNHNY and CDR2 is SVGAGI (reference sequence). CDR3 length: 11 residues. Trimming removed 2 bases from V and 7 bases from J, with 5 bases in between. CDR3 amino acids: CASSYRGEAFF. In DNA, the CDR3 is TGTGCCAGCAGTTACAGGGGTGAAGCTTTCTTT.

This clone occurred a few times. The genes are TRBV4-1 and TRBJ2-2; D is unclear. With 0 bases removed from V and 1 base from J, the gap between germline ends came to 6 bases. The CDR3 spans 15 residues. Germline lookup yields CDR1 MGHRA and CDR2 YSYEKL. This CDR3 reads CASSQDPGNTGELFF. The CDR3 DNA reads TGCGCCAGCAGCCAAGACCCGGGGAACACCGGGGAGCTGTTTTTT.

This clone was found a few times. The V and J genes are TRBV7-2 and TRBJ1-6; D is undetermined. Germline V CDR1 and CDR2: SGHTA, FQGNSA. V was shortened by 0 bases and J by 0 bases, with 6 bases between the two germline ends. The CDR3 runs 16 residues. The CDR3 bases are TGTGCCAGCAGCTTAGCCAGGAGCTCCTATAATTCACCCCTCCACTTT. This encodes CASSLARSSYNSPLHF.

This chain links TRBV9 with TRBJ2-6; 12 bases fit TRBD2. The CDR3 is made up of 20 amino acids. J was trimmed by 0 bases and V by 3 bases; bases with no gene match: 10. The germline V gene has CDR1 SGDLS and CDR2 YYNGEE. The CDR3 DNA reads TGTGCCAGCAGCGCACCCCGACTAGCGGGAGCCCCCTCTGGGGCCAACGTCCTGACTTTC. This translates into CASSAPRLAGAPSGANVLTF.

The chain couples TRBV28 to TRBJ2-7; 7 nucleotides agree with TRBD1. The V gene end was trimmed by 5 bases and the J gene end by 0 bases; junction bases not matched to a gene: 7. Germline V gene lookup returns CDR1 MDHEN and CDR2 SYDVKM. The length of the CDR3 is 15 residues. In DNA form, the CDR3 reads TGTGCCAGCAGTGCCAGGGACAGATTCTCCTACGAGCAGTACTTC. Translation gives CASSARDRFSYEQYF.

This chain joins TRBV5-1 and TRBJ2-3; possibly TRBD2 for D (6 bases). This CDR3 contains 15 residues. CDR1 is SGHRS, CDR2 YFSETQ, per germline. The germline V and J ends were trimmed by 0 bases and 4 bases, with 12 bases remaining between them. The CDR3 loop is CASSLGLELADTQYF. Here the CDR3 DNA reads TGCGCCAGCAGCTTGGGACTAGAGTTGGCAGATACGCAGTATTTT. Drawing the rest from reference TRBV5-1 and TRBJ2-3, the complete variable domain is KAGVTQTPRYLIKTRGQQVTLSCSPISGHRSVSWYQQTPGQGLQFLFEYFSETQRNKGNFPGRFSGRQFSNSRSEMNVSTLELGDSALYLCASSLGLELADTQYFGPGTRLTVL.